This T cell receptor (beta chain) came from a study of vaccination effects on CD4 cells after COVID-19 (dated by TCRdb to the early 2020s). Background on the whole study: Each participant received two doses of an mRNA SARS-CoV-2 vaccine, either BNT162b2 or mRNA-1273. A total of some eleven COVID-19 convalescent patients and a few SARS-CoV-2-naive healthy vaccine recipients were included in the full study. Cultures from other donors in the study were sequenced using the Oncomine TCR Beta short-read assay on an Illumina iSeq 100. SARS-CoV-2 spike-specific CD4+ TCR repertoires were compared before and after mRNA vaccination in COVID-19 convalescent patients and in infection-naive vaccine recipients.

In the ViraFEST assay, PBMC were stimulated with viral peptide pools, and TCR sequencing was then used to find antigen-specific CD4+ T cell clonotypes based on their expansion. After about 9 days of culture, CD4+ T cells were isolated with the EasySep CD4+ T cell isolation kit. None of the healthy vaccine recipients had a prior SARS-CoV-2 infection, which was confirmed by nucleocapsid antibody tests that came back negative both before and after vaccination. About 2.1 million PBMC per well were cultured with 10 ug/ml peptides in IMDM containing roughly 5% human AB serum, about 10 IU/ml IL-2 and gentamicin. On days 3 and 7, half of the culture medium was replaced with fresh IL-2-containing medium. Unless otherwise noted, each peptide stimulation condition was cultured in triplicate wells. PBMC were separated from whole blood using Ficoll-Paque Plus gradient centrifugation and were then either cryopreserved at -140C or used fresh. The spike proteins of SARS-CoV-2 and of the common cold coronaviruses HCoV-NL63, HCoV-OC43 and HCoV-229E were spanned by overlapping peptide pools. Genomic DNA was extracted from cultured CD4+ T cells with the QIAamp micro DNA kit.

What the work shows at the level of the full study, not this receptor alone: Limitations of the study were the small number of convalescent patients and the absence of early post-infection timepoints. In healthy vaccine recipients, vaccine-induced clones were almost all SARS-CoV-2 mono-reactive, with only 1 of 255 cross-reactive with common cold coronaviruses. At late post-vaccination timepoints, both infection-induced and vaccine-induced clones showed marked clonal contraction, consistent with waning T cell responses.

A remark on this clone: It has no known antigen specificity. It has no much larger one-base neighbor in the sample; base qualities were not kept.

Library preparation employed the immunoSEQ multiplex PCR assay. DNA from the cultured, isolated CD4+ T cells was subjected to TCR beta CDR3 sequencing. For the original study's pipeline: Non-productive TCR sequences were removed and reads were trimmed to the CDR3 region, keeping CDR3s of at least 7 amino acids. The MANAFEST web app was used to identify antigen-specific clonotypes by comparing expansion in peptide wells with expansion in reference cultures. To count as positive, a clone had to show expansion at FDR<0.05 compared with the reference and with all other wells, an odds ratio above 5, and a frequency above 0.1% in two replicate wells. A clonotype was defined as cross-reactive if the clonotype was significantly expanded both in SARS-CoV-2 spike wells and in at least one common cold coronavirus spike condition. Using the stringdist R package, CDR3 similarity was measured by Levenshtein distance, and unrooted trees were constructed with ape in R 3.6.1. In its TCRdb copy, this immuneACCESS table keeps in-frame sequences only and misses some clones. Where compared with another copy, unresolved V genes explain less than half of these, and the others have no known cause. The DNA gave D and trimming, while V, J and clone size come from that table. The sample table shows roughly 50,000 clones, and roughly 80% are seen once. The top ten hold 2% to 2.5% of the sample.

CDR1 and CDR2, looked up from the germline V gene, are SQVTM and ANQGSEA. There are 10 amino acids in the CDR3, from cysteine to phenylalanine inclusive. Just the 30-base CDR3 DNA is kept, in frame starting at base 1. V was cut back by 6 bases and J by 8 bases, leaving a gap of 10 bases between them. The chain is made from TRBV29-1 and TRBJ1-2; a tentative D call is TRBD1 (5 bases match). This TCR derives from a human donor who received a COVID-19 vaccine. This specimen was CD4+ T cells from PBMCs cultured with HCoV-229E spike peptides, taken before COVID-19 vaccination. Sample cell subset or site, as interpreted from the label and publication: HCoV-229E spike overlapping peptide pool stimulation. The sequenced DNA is TGCAGCGTGGGGGAGGGGGGCTACACCTTC. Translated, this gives CSVGEGGYTF.